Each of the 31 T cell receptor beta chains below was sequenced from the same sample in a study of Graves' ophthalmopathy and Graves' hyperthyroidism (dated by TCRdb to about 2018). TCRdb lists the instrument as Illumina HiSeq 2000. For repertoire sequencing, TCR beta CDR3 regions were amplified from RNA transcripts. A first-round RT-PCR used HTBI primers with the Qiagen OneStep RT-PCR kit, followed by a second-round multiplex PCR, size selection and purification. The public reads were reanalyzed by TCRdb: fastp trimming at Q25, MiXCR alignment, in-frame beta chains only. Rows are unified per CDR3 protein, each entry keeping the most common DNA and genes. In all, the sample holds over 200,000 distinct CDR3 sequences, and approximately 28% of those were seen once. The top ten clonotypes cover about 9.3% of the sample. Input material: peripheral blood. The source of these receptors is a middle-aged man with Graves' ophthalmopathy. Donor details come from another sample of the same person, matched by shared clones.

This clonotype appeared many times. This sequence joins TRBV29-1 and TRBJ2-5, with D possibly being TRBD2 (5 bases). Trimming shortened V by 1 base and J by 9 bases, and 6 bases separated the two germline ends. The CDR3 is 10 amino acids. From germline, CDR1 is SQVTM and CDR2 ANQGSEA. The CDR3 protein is CSVEAEAQYF. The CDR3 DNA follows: TGCAGCGTTGAAGCGGAGGCCCAGTACTTC.

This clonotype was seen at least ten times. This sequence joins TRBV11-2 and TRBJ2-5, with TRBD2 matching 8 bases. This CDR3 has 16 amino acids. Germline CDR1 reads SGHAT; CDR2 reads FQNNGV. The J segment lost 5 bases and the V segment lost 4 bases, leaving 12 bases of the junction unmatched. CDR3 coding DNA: TGTGCCAGCAGCTCCTCCGGGACTAGACATAGTGAGACCCAGTACTTC. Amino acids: CASSSSGTRHSETQYF.

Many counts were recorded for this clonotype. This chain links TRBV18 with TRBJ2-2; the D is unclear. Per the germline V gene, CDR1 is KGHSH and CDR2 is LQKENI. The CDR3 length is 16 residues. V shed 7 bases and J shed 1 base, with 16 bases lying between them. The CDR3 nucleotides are TGTGCCAGCTTCCACATGGGCAGAATGAACACCGGGGAGCTGTTTTTT. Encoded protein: CASFHMGRMNTGELFF.

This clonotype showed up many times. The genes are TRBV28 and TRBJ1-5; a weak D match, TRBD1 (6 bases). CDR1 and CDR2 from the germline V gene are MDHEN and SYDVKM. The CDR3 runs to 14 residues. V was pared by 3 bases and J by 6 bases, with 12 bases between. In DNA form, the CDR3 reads TGTGCCAGCAGTTTCATCAGGGGTGCTCAGCCCCAGCATTTT. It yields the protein CASSFIRGAQPQHF. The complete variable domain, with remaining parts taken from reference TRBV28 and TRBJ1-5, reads DVKVTQSSRYLVKRTGEKVFLECVQDMDHENMFWYRQDPGLGLRLIYFSYDVKMKEKGDIPEGYSVSREKKERFSLILESASTNQTSMYLCASSFIRGAQPQHFGDGTRLSIL.

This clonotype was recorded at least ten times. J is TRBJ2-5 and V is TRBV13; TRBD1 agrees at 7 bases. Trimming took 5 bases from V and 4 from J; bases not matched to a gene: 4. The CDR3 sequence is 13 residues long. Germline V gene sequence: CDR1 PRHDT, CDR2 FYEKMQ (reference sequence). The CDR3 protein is CASSPRQGETQYF. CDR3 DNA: TGTGCCAGCAGCCCGCGACAGGGAGAGACCCAGTACTTC.

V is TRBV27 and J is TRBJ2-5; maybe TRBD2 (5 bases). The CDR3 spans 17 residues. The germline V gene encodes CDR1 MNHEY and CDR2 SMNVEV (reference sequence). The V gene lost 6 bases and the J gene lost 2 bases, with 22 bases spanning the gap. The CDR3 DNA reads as TGTGCCAGCAGCCCCTCCCTAATCCGGGAAGGGCAAGAGACCCAGTACTTC. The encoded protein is CASSPSLIREGQETQYF.

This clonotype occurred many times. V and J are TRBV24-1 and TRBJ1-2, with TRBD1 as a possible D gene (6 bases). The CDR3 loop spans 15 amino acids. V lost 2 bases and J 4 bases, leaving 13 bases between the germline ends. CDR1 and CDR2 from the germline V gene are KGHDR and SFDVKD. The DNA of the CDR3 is TGTGCCACCAGTGATTCAACCCGGGGGGCCTATGGCTACACCTTC. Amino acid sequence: CATSDSTRGAYGYTF.

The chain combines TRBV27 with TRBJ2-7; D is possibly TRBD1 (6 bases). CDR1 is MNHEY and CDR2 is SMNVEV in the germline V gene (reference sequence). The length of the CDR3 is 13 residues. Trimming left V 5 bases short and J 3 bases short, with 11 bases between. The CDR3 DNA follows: TGTGCCAGCAGTCCCGGACAGTACTACGAGCAGTACTTC. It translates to CASSPGQYYEQYF.

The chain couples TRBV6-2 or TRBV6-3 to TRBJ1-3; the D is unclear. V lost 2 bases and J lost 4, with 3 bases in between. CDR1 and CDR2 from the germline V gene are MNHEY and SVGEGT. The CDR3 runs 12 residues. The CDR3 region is CASSYKGNTIYF. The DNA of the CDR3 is TGTGCCAGCAGTTACAAGGGAAACACCATATATTTT.

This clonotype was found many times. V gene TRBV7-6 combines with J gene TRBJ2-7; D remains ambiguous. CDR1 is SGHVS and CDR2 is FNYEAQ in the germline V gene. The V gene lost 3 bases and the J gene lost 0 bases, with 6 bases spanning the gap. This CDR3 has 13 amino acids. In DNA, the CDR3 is TGTGCCAGCAGCTTGTTTGACTCCTACGAGCAGTACTTC. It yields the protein CASSLFDSYEQYF.

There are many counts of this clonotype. The CDR3 coding sequence is TGCGCCAGCAGCTTTTCGGTGGGAAACATTCAGTACTTC. Its protein is CASSFSVGNIQYF. The chain links TRBV5-1 to TRBJ2-4; no clear D gene. V was clipped by 2 bases and J by 6 bases, with 9 bases between them. Germline V lookup: CDR1 SGHRS, CDR2 YFSETQ. CDR3 length: 13 residues.

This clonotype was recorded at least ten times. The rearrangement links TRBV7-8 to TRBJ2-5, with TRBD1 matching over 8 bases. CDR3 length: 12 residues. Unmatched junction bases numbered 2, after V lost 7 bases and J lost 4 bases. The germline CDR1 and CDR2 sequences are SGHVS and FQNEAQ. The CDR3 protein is CASNTGGETQYF. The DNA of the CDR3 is TGTGCCAGCAACACAGGGGGAGAGACCCAGTACTTC. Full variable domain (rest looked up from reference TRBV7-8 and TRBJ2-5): GAGVSQSPRYKVAKRGQDVALRCDPISGHVSLFWYQQALGQGPEFLTYFQNEAQLDKSGLPSDRFFAERPEGSVSTLKIQRTQQEDSAVYLCASNTGGETQYFGPGTRLLVL.

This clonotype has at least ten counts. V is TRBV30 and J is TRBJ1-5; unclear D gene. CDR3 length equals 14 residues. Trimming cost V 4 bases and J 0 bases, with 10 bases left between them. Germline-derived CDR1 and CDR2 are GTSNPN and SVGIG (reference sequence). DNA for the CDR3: TGTGCCTGGACTGCAGCCCATAGCAATCAGCCCCAGCATTTT. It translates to CAWTAAHSNQPQHF.

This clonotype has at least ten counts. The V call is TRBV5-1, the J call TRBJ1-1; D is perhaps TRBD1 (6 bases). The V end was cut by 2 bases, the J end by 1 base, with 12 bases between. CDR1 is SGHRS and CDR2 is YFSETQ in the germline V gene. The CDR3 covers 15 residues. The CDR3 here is CASSFWGLGNTEAFF. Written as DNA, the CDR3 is TGCGCCAGCAGCTTTTGGGGGCTCGGGAACACTGAAGCTTTCTTT.

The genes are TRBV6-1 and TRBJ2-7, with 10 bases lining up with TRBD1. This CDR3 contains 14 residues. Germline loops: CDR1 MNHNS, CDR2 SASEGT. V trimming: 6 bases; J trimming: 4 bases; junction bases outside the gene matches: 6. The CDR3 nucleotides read TGTGCCAGCAGGGGACAGGGGAGGGTATACGAGCAGTACTTC. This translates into CASRGQGRVYEQYF.

In DNA, the CDR3 is TGTGCCAGCAGTCTAGACTACAGGGCGATGAACACTGAAGCTTTCTTT. Translation gives CASSLDYRAMNTEAFF. The rearrangement uses TRBV12-3 or TRBV12-4 and TRBJ1-1; D possibly corresponds to TRBD1 (6 bases). Trimming shortened V by 5 bases and J by 0 bases, and 16 bases separated the two germline ends. The CDR3 extends over 16 amino acids.

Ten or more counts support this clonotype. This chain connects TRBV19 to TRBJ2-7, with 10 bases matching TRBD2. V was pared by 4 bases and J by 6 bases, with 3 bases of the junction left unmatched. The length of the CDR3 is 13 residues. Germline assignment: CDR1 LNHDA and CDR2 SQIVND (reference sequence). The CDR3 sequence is CASSTSGRAEQYF. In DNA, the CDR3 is TGTGCCAGTAGTACCAGCGGGAGGGCCGAGCAGTACTTC.

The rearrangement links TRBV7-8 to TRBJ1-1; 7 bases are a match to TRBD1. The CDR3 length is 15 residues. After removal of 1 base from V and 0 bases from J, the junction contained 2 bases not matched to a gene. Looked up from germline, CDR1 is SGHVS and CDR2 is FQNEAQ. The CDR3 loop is CASSLVGTVNTEAFF. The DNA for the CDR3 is TGTGCCAGCAGCTTAGTGGGGACAGTGAACACTGAAGCTTTCTTT.

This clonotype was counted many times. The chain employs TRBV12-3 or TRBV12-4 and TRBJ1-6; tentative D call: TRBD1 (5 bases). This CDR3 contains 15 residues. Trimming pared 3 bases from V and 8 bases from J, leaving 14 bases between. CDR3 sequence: CASSLWAGLYSPLHF. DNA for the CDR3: TGTGCCAGCAGTTTGTGGGCGGGACTTTATTCACCCCTCCACTTT.

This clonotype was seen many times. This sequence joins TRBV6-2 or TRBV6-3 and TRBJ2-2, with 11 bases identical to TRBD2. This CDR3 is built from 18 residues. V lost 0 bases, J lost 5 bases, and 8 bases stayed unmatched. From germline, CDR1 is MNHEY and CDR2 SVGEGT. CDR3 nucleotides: TGTGCCAGCAGTTACTCGTTTCTAGCGGGAGGACGAACCGGGGAGCTGTTTTTT. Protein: CASSYSFLAGGRTGELFF.

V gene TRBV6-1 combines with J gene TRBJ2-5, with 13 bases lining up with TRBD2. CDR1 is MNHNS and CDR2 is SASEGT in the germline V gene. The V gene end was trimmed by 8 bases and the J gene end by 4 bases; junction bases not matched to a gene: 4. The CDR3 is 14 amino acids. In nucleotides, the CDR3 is TGTGCCAGCCGGACTAGCGGGGGTGGAGAGACCCAGTACTTC. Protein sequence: CASRTSGGGETQYF.

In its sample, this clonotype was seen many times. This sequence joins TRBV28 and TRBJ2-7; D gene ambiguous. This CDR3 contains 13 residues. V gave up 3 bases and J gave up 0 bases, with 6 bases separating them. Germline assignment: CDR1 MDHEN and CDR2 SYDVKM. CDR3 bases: TGTGCCAGCAGTTTGGGCAACTCCTACGAGCAGTACTTC. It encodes CASSLGNSYEQYF.

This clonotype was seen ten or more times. The CDR3 region is CASSFSGRVGEAFF. The CDR3 nucleotides are TGTGCCAGCAGTTTTTCAGGGAGGGTCGGTGAAGCTTTCTTT. This chain joins TRBV12-3 or TRBV12-4 and TRBJ1-1; D is possibly TRBD1 (5 bases). The CDR3 consists of 14 residues. V was pared by 3 bases and J by 7 bases, with 15 bases between.

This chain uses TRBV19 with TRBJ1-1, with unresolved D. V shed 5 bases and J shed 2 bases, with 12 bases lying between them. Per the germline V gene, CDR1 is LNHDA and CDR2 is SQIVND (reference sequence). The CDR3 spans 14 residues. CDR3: CASSPVNFNTEAFF. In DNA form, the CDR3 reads TGTGCCAGTAGTCCAGTGAATTTCAACACTGAAGCTTTCTTT.

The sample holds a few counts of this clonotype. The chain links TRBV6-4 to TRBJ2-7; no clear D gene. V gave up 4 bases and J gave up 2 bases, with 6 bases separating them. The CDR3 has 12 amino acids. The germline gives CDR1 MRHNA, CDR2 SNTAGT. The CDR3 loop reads CASSVTTYEQYF. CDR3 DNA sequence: TGTGCCAGCAGTGTGACAACCTACGAGCAGTACTTC.

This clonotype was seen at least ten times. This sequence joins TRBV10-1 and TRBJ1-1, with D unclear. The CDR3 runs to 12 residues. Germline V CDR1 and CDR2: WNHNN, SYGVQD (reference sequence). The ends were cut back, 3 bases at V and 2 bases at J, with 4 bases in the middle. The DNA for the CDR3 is TGCGCCAGCAGTGAAGCAAACACTGAAGCTTTCTTT. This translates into CASSEANTEAFF.

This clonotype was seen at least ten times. The CDR3 DNA is TGTGCCAGCTCACCAGTTGCCGAGCGGGTCTCCTACGAGCAGTACTTC. It codes for CASSPVAERVSYEQYF. The chain is built from TRBV18 and TRBJ2-7; TRBD2 is a possible D gene (6 bases). Germline V gene sequence: CDR1 KGHSH, CDR2 LQKENI. The CDR3 totals 16 residues. The V and J ends lost 2 bases and 0 bases respectively, with 14 bases between them.

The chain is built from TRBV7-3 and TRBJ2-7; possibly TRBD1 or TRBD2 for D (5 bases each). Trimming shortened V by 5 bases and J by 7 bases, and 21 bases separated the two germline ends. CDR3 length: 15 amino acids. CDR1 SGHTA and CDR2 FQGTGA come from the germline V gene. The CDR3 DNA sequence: TGTGCCAGCAGCCCCTGGGGGACCCATCCGGGAGAGCAGTACTTC. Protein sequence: CASSPWGTHPGEQYF.

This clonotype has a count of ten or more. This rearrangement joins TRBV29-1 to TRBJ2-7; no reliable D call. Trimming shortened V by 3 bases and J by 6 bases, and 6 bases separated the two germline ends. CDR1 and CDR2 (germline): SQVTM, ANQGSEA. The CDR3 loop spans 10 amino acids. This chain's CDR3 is CSVEKGEQYF. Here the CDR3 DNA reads TGCAGCGTTGAGAAGGGCGAGCAGTACTTC.

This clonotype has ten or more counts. DNA of the CDR3: TGTGCCAGCAGCCGAAACTTAAACACTGAAGCTTTCTTT. Its translation: CASSRNLNTEAFF. J is TRBJ1-1 and V is TRBV14; D uncertain. V gave up 4 bases and J gave up 2 bases, with 8 bases separating them. Germline V gene lookup returns CDR1 SGHDN and CDR2 FVKESK. CDR3 length: 13 residues.

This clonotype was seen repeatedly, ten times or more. As DNA, the CDR3 is TGTGCCAGCAAAAGAGGGGGCGAGAGCGGGGAGCTGTTTTTT. It codes for CASKRGGESGELFF. The chain carries TRBV6-4 and TRBJ2-2; 7 bases align to TRBD1. Per germline, CDR1 MRHNA and CDR2 SNTAGT. This CDR3 is built from 14 residues. Germline trimming cut 7 bases from V and 7 bases from J; bases unmatched to any gene: 9.